This passage covers 18 T cell receptor beta chains from one sample sequenced in a study of cytomegalovirus exposure and HLA in healthy donors. PCR employed 60 Vbeta and 13 Jbeta primers. Sequenced by immunoSEQ multiplex PCR; TCRdb stores in-frame clones only, minus some. In the table there are about 210,000 clones, approximately 83% of which are singletons. Sequencing used PBMCs. These receptors all come from a woman between 45 and 65 years old in good health and CMV-seropositive.

This chain connects TRBV5-1 to TRBJ2-3, with a possible D match to TRBD1 (5 bases). The CDR3 consists of 22 residues. Germline assignment: CDR1 SGHRS and CDR2 YFSETQ. The ends were cut back, 4 bases at V and 1 base at J, with 34 bases in the middle. The CDR3 DNA reads TGCGCCAGCAGCGCAGGCCGATTCCGGACAATGGTTGCCTCCGACCGCACAGATACGCAGTATTTT. Protein: CASSAGRFRTMVASDRTDTQYF.

The CDR3 region is CASSPPRGEQYF. CDR3 DNA sequence: TGTGCCAGCAGCCCGCCGCGGGGCGAGCAGTACTTC. The V gene is TRBV7-8, the J gene TRBJ2-7; maybe TRBD2 (6 bases). The length of the CDR3 is 12 residues. Trimming took 5 bases from V and 6 from J, leaving 11 bases between them. CDR1 and CDR2 (germline): SGHVS, FQNEAQ.

With respect to this clone: One end of the junction varies from germline; a read error may be responsible. This chain links TRBV7-9 with TRBJ1-2; the D is unclear. Germline CDR1 is SEHNR and CDR2 is FQNEAQ (reference sequence). The length of the CDR3 is 9 residues. The chain's CDR3 is CASSFLEGF. The CDR3 nucleotides read TGTGCCAGCAGCTTTTTAGAGGGCTTC.

V gene TRBV29-1 combines with J gene TRBJ2-5, with 8 nucleotides matching TRBD1. CDR3 size: 16 residues. J gave up 1 base and V 1 base, and 8 bases lay outside the gene matches. Germline values: CDR1 SQVTM, CDR2 ANQGSEA. The CDR3 protein is CSVEVVGQGTQETQYF. CDR3 DNA: TGCAGCGTTGAAGTCGTAGGACAGGGAACCCAAGAGACCCAGTACTTC.

The chain combines TRBV7-6 with TRBJ2-5, with 8 bases lining up with TRBD1. Looked up from germline, CDR1 is SGHVS and CDR2 is FNYEAQ. V was clipped by 5 bases and J by 5 bases; unmatched bases: 13. The CDR3 totals 16 residues. The CDR3 loop is CASSRTTPGQGETQYF. Here the CDR3 DNA reads TGTGCCAGCAGCCGCACAACGCCCGGACAGGGCGAGACCCAGTACTTC.

V usage is TRBV4-2 and J usage is TRBJ1-5; 7 bases fit TRBD1. CDR1 and CDR2 (germline): LGHNA, YNFKEQ. V shed 0 bases and J 5 bases; nucleotides not matched to a gene: 4. The CDR3 is 15 residues long. The CDR3 region has the DNA TGTGCCAGCAGCCAAGAAGGGCAGGGGGATCAGCCCCAGCATTTT. Translation: CASSQEGQGDQPQHF.

The chain couples TRBV27 to TRBJ2-7; tentatively, D is TRBD2 (5 bases). The CDR3 has 13 residues. The V end was cut by 6 bases, the J end by 0 bases, with 9 bases between. The germline V gene has CDR1 MNHEY and CDR2 SMNVEV (reference sequence). Written as DNA, the CDR3 is TGTGCCAGCAGAGTAGGAGGCTCCTACGAGCAGTACTTC. As protein: CASRVGGSYEQYF.

The chain recombines TRBV5-1 with TRBJ2-5, with a possible D match to TRBD2 (7 bases). The tail of the sequence fits TRBJ2-7 better, so the J call may be wrong. The CDR3 is 15 residues long. The germline V gene has CDR1 SGHRS and CDR2 YFSETQ. CDR3 sequence reads: CASSPGGLSSYEQYF. The CDR3 region has the DNA TGCGCCAGCAGCCCGGGGGGCTTAAGCTCCTACGAGCAGTACTTC.

This chain joins TRBV10-2 and TRBJ2-2; TRBD1 might be the D (6 bases). The length of the CDR3 is 15 residues. Per germline, CDR1 WSHSY and CDR2 SAAADI. V lost 7 bases and J lost 0, with 12 bases in between. The CDR3 region is CASTTGYSNTGELFF. The CDR3 region has the DNA TGCGCCAGCACTACAGGGTATTCGAACACCGGGGAGCTGTTTTTT.

This chain joins TRBV2 and TRBJ2-2; TRBD1 might be the D (5 bases). This CDR3 has 12 residues. The V gene lost 8 bases and the J gene lost 4 bases, with 8 bases spanning the gap. Germline V gene sequence: CDR1 SNHLY, CDR2 FYNNEI. CDR3 region: CASQGSTGELFF. CDR3 in DNA: TGTGCCAGCCAGGGTAGCACCGGGGAGCTGTTTTTT.

V and J are TRBV28 and TRBJ1-5; D not certain. This CDR3 spans 14 amino acids. Germline V CDR1 and CDR2: MDHEN, SYDVKM. V lost 3 bases, J lost 0 bases, and 6 bases lay in between. CDR3 sequence: CASSFLNSNQPQHF. CDR3 nucleotide sequence: TGTGCCAGCAGTTTCTTAAATAGCAATCAGCCCCAGCATTTT. The variable domain in full, completed from reference TRBV28 and TRBJ1-5, reads DVKVTQSSRYLVKRTGEKVFLECVQDMDHENMFWYRQDPGLGLRLIYFSYDVKMKEKGDIPEGYSVSREKKERFSLILESASTNQTSMYLCASSFLNSNQPQHFGDGTRLSIL.

The chain combines TRBV6-4 with TRBJ2-1, with 11 bases that match TRBD2. There are 15 residues in the CDR3. V lost 5 bases and J lost 5; bases outside the gene matches: 5. The germline V gene has CDR1 MRHNA and CDR2 SNTAGT. The CDR3 sequence is CASSLTSGANNEQFF. CDR3 bases: TGTGCCAGCAGTTTGACTAGCGGGGCGAACAATGAGCAGTTCTTC.

This sequence joins TRBV7-6 and TRBJ2-1, with D possibly being TRBD1 (5 bases). The germline V gene encodes CDR1 SGHVS and CDR2 FNYEAQ. CDR3 size: 16 residues. V gave up 5 bases and J gave up 2 bases, with 16 bases separating them. The CDR3, as DNA: TGTGCCAGCAGCCGCACCAGGGTAAGAGCCTACAATGAGCAGTTCTTC. It specifies CASSRTRVRAYNEQFF.

This clone came up once. The chain combines TRBV30 with TRBJ1-1; D uncertain. Germline CDR1 GTSNPN, CDR2 SVGIG (reference sequence). The CDR3 is 14 residues long. V was cut by 2 bases and J by 5 bases, with 15 bases left in between. For the CDR3, the DNA is TGTGCCTGGAGTAAAGGTACCTTGCGGACTGAAGCTTTCTTT. Encoded protein: CAWSKGTLRTEAFF.

The chain recombines TRBV13 with TRBJ2-2; D may be TRBD2 (5 bases). Germline V gene lookup returns CDR1 PRHDT and CDR2 FYEKMQ (reference sequence). CDR3 length equals 16 residues. The V end was cut by 5 bases, the J end by 3 bases, with 16 bases between. DNA of the CDR3: TGTGCCAGCAGCCCGGTAGCGCGGATTCACACCGGGGAGCTGTTTTTT. It yields the protein CASSPVARIHTGELFF.

V usage is TRBV6-1 and J usage is TRBJ1-1; TRBD1 is a possible D gene (5 bases). V shed 4 bases and J shed 4 bases, with 10 bases lying between them. The V gene's germline CDR1 is MNHNS and CDR2 SASEGT. This CDR3 region has 13 residues. CDR3 in amino acids: CASSVDSRTEAFF. CDR3 in DNA: TGTGCCAGCAGTGTCGACAGCCGCACTGAAGCTTTCTTT.

The V and J genes are TRBV5-5 and TRBJ2-5; 8 nucleotides match TRBD2. V shed 0 bases, J shed 1 base, and the junction held 5 bases outside the gene matches. In germline, CDR1 is SGHKS, CDR2 YYEKEE (reference sequence). The CDR3 spans 16 residues. CDR3 sequence reads: CASSLVAGGPQETQYF. Written as DNA, the CDR3 is TGTGCCAGCAGCTTGGTTGCGGGGGGACCCCAAGAGACCCAGTACTTC.

The V call is TRBV14, the J call TRBJ1-4, with TRBD1 matching over 7 bases. Trimming cost V 4 bases and J 3 bases; bases outside gene matches: 8. From germline, CDR1 is SGHDN and CDR2 FVKESK. The CDR3 is 16 residues long. Here the CDR3 reads CASSPKQGRSNEKLFF. CDR3 bases: TGTGCCAGCAGCCCCAAACAGGGGAGGTCTAATGAAAAACTGTTTTTT.